The clone carrying this T cell receptor (beta chain) appeared a single time. The study profiled TCR beta VDJ and CDR3 using genomic DNA as template. TCRdb reprocessed the reads via MiXCR and lists one record per CDR3 protein. The repertoire holds under 200,000 distinct CDR3 sequences, with about 48% as singletons. The CDR3 totals 15 residues. With V trimmed by 7 bases and J by 0 bases, 6 bases remained unmatched. The germline V gene encodes CDR1 SNHLY and CDR2 FYNNEI. This entry belongs to a study of CD8+CD57+ T cells in acquired aplastic anemia. The genes are TRBV2 and TRBJ1-3; TRBD1 agrees at 7 bases. The TCR comes from a human donor in good health. The sample taken for sequencing was sorted CD4+, CD8+, or CD8+CD57+ T cells (not recorded which) from PBMCs. In nucleotides, the CDR3 is TGTGCCAGCACAGGACAGGCCAACTCTGGAAACACCATATATTTT. Translated, it gives CASTGQANSGNTIYF.